Detailed here is one TCR beta chain. Its target antigen remains unknown. One base away there is no much larger clone; base qualities are not given. At the junction V is shortened by 10 bases and J by 0 bases, with 15 bases in between. The CDR3 spans 15 residues, from the cysteine through the phenylalanine. Kept here is only the CDR3 DNA, which spans 45 bases and is read in frame from base 1. In the germline V gene, CDR1 corresponds to KGHDR and CDR2 to SFDVKD. These data are taken from a study of blood T cell repertoires in COVID-19 (dated by TCRdb to between 2020 and 2021). Background on the whole study: The collaborator samples originated in the United States, Italy and Spain and spanned the acute and convalescent phases of COVID-19. The prospective study material was composed of cDNA or gDNA derived from T cells, B-cell-depleted T cells, or PBMCs. Subjects who had been exposed to COVID-19, were actively infected with it, or had recovered from it provided the deeply sampled blood TCRbeta repertoires that made up the dataset. The repertoires were made available in a free public database intended to serve as a resource for research on the immune response to SARS-CoV-2. The samples were drawn from the first 160 participants of the ongoing ImmuneRACE study and from some 1,300 subjects provided by 6 global collaborators. The sample metadata nearly always contained a de-identified subject ID, COVID-19 status, age in years and sex. Where HLA class I and class II types were available, the types were taken from metadata supplied by the sample provider, not from assay-based typing.

Overall study outcomes, separate from this receptor: Clinical and demographic metadata were provided uncurated, with the amount varying by source and participant.

Each collaborating institution followed its own protocols to collect whole blood in K2EDTA tubes. For TCRbeta analysis, collaborators shipped samples as frozen whole blood, isolated PBMCs, or DNA extracted from either of those sample types. TCRbeta CDR3 regions were amplified from genomic DNA using the immunoSEQ Assay, a bias-controlled multiplex PCR. In the source study's methods: Within the assay, amplification of reference gene primers was used to estimate how many nucleated cells each sample contained. Sequence reads were collapsed and filtered to measure the absolute abundance of every unique TCRbeta CDR3 rearrangement. For each sample, productive Simpson clonality was calculated as the square root of Simpson's diversity index across productive rearrangements. TCRdb re-hosts the immuneACCESS table, in-frame sequences only. Its copies lack some clones; in the studies checked, an unresolved V gene accounts for under half of them, and the cause for the rest is not known. Clonal size and the V and J genes are those of that table, whereas D and trimming came from the DNA. The sample has some 180,000 clones on record, roughly 85% of them singletons. The ten biggest clones cover 20% to 25% of the sample.

Input material: peripheral blood. The chain employs TRBV24-1 and TRBJ2-1; matching of 7 bases hints at TRBD2 as the D gene. This receptor was obtained from a man between 60 and 75 years old with active or convalescent COVID-19. The DNA is as follows: TGTGCCACAATAGGGGGGGGCCGCTCCTACAATGAGCAGTTCTTC. This sequence encodes CATIGGGRSYNEQFF.